The rows below give T cell receptor beta chains drawn from one sample of a study of T cells in Graves' hyperthyroidism and ophthalmopathy. TCRdb recomputed calls from the multiplex PCR reads with MiXCR, one row per CDR3 protein. This repertoire shows under 300,000 distinct CDR3 sequences, approximately 15% found once; its top ten account for less than 8%. Sequenced material: blood. Receptor source: a middle-aged woman with Graves' hyperthyroidism. Both conserved end residues are part of each CDR3. A D gene is named only where the DNA matches it firmly. Expanded clones get a size class; other rows say once, few or many, or leave the size out.

j_call,d_call,clone_size,v_call,cdr3_nt,cdr3_aa
TRBJ1-1,.,.,TRBV28,TGTGCCAGCAGTTTGGATGGGGTGAACACTGAAGCTTTCTTT,CASSLDGVNTEAFF
TRBJ1-1,.,many,TRBV27,TGTGCCAGCAGTTACTTTGGTAACACTGAAGCTTTCTTT,CASSYFGNTEAFF
TRBJ1-1,TRBD1,many,TRBV30,TGTGCCTGGAGTAGGGGACAGCTACTAGAAGCTTTCTTT,CAWSRGQLLEAFF
TRBJ1-4,.,few,TRBV3-1,TGTGCCAGCAGCCCACCGACAGGTGAAAAACTGTTTTTT,CASSPPTGEKLFF
TRBJ2-3,.,.,TRBV20-1,TGCAGTGTCAGGAAGGCGACAGATACGCAGTATTTT,CSVRKATDTQYF
TRBJ1-1,TRBD1,many,TRBV27,TGTGCCAGCAGTTTATACAGGGGTGCTGAAGCTTTCTTT,CASSLYRGAEAFF
TRBJ2-7,TRBD1,many,TRBV11-2,TGTGCCAGCAGCTCCGGGACAGGGTTATCCTACGAGCAGTACTTC,CASSSGTGLSYEQYF
TRBJ1-4,TRBD1,many,TRBV6-1,TGTGCCAGCAGTGGGGGACAGCGGCGGGAAAAACTGTTTTTT,CASSGGQRREKLFF
TRBJ1-2,.,many,TRBV7-8,TGTGCCAGCAGCCCTCTTAGACATCGCAGTAACTATGGCTACACCTTC,CASSPLRHRSNYGYTF
TRBJ2-7,TRBD1,many,TRBV2,TGTGCCAGCAGTCCACCTGACAGGGGACGAACCTACGAGCAGTACTTC,CASSPPDRGRTYEQYF
TRBJ2-2,.,many,TRBV11-1,TGTGCCAGCAGCATGGGCCCGAACACCGGGGAGCTGTTTTTT,CASSMGPNTGELFF
TRBJ1-6,TRBD1,few,TRBV2,TGTGCCAGCATCCTAAGGACAGGAGGAAATTCACCCCTCCACTTT,CASILRTGGNSPLHF
TRBJ2-5,.,many,TRBV7-8,TGTGCCAGCAGCTTCAGGATACAAGAGACCCAGTACTTC,CASSFRIQETQYF
TRBJ1-2,.,many,TRBV7-2,TGTGCCAGCAGCTTAGAAGGCAGGGTGCGGTATGGCTACACCTTC,CASSLEGRVRYGYTF
TRBJ1-5,.,many,TRBV11-2,TGTGCCAGCAGCTTAGCGGGGGGGTCTCAGCCCCAGCATTTT,CASSLAGGSQPQHF
TRBJ2-5,TRBD2,many,TRBV19,TGTGCCAGTAGTCTAGGGACTAGCGGAAAAGTACAAGAGACCCAGTACTTC,CASSLGTSGKVQETQYF
TRBJ1-1,TRBD1,many,TRBV6-1,TGTGCCAGCAGCTCCCAGGGGGCGCCTGAAGCTTTCTTT,CASSSQGAPEAFF
TRBJ2-7,TRBD1,.,TRBV4-2,TGTGCCAGCAGCCAAGAAGGGACAGGGGGCATCTACGAGCAGTACTTC,CASSQEGTGGIYEQYF
TRBJ2-3,TRBD1,.,TRBV5-1,TGCGCCAGCAGCAAGGGACAGGGAACAGATACGCAGTATTTT,CASSKGQGTDTQYF
TRBJ1-1,.,.,TRBV14,TGTGCCAGCAGCCCCAGGGTGAACACTGAAGCTTTCTTT,CASSPRVNTEAFF
TRBJ2-1,.,many,TRBV5-1,TGCGCCAGCAGCCGAGAACAAATATCATCCTACAATGAGCAGTTCTTC,CASSREQISSYNEQFF
TRBJ2-3,TRBD2,many,TRBV7-9,TGTGCCAGCAGCTCCGGACTAGCGACCCCAGATACGCAGTATTTT,CASSSGLATPDTQYF
TRBJ2-3,TRBD2,many,TRBV11-3,TGTGCCAGCAAGACTAGCGTCGACACAGATACGCAGTATTTT,CASKTSVDTDTQYF
TRBJ1-3,.,few,TRBV6-1,TGTGCCAGCGGCCCCCCGGGGTCTGGAAACACCATATATTTT,CASGPPGSGNTIYF
TRBJ2-4,.,many,TRBV28,TGTGCCAGCAGTTTTCGGGGTTTGGCCAAAAACATTCAGTACTTC,CASSFRGLAKNIQYF
TRBJ1-1,TRBD1,few,TRBV5-4,TGTGCCAGCAGCTTGGGGGACAGGGGGCCCTTCGTGGGCTCGAACACTGAAGCTTTCTTT,CASSLGDRGPFVGSNTEAFF
TRBJ2-5,.,.,TRBV5-1,TGCGCCAGCAGCTTAGGGATGACCCAAGAGACCCAGTACTTC,CASSLGMTQETQYF
TRBJ2-3,TRBD2,.,TRBV4-1,TGCGCCAGCAGCCAGTTAGCGGGGCGCACAGATACGCAGTATTTT,CASSQLAGRTDTQYF
TRBJ2-1,.,.,TRBV29-1,TGCAGCGGACGGGGTAGCGCGTACAATGAGCAGTTCTTC,CSGRGSAYNEQFF
TRBJ2-1,.,.,TRBV19,TGTGCCAGTTGCGCGGGACCTTTATCCCACTCCTACAATGAGCAGTTCTTC,CASCAGPLSHSYNEQFF
TRBJ2-5,.,many,TRBV12-3/TRBV12-4,TGTGCCAGCAGTTCTAGCCATGGGACCCAGTACTTC,CASSSSHGTQYF
TRBJ2-5,.,many,TRBV12-3/TRBV12-4,TGTGCCAGCACCCCAGCCCAGCGTCCCCAAGAGACCCAGTACTTC,CASTPAQRPQETQYF
TRBJ2-1,.,.,TRBV24-1,TGTGCCACCAGTGACCGTTTTAGGACCTCCTACAATGAGCAGTTCTTC,CATSDRFRTSYNEQFF
TRBJ1-4,TRBD1,many,TRBV19,TGTGCCAGTAGTACCACCCTCCGAGGGGACAGGGGTGAAAAACTGTTTTTT,CASSTTLRGDRGEKLFF
TRBJ2-7,TRBD2,.,TRBV27,TGTGCCAGCAGTTTATCCGGGAGGGGCTACCTAGTAAACGAGCAGTACTTC,CASSLSGRGYLVNEQYF
TRBJ1-5,TRBD1,many,TRBV10-1,TGCGCCAGCAGTTGGGACAGTAATAGCAATCAGCCCCAGCATTTT,CASSWDSNSNQPQHF
TRBJ2-3,.,many,TRBV7-9,TGTGCCAGCAGCTTAGTCTCAGGGGACTTTCGTAGGGGAGATACGCAGTATTTT,CASSLVSGDFRRGDTQYF
TRBJ2-7,TRBD2,many,TRBV5-6,TGTGCCAGCTCTCATTGGCGGGAGGGAAAGTACGAGCAGTACTTC,CASSHWREGKYEQYF